The 9 T cell receptor beta chains reported below all come from one sample, sequenced in a study of T cell responses to AZD1222 COVID-19 vaccine. Sequencing was performed with immunoSEQ multiplex PCR; in TCRdb, only in-frame clones are kept and a portion is missing. The profile shows 120,000 or so clones, more than 85% of them singletons. Sequenced material: peripheral blood, taken on day 0 of MenACWY control vaccination. These receptors were collected from an adult in good health.

This sequence joins TRBV30 and TRBJ1-3; D uncertain. The CDR3 length is 13 residues. Germline CDR1 reads GTSNPN; CDR2 reads SVGIG (reference sequence). The CDR3, as DNA: TGTGCTCTAACCACCGGCTCTGGAAACACCATATATTTT. It is translated as CALTTGSGNTIYF.

The chain links TRBV3-1 (or the pseudogene TRBV3-2) to TRBJ2-5, with 13 bases that match TRBD2. The germline gives CDR1 LGHDT, CDR2 YNNKEL (reference sequence). This CDR3 comprises 13 residues. The CDR3 DNA is TGTGCGACAAGACTAGCGGGAGGAGAGACCCAGTACTTC. It yields the protein CATRLAGGETQYF.

The chain combines TRBV11-1 with TRBJ2-3; D is possibly TRBD1 (5 bases). The ends were cut back, 5 bases at V and 2 bases at J, with 11 bases in the middle. This CDR3 is built from 14 residues. The germline gives CDR1 SGHAT, CDR2 FQDESV (reference sequence). The DNA for the CDR3 is TGTGCCAGCAGCCGCAAGGGGAACACAGATACGCAGTATTTT. Protein sequence: CASSRKGNTDTQYF.

The genes are TRBV12-1 and TRBJ2-4; no DNA check was done on the table's D call, TRBD2. TRBV12-1 is a documented pseudogene. This CDR3 region has 19 residues. CDR3 sequence (DNA): TGTGCCAGCAGCTTTGTCTCTAGCCACCAATTGGGGTTGAGGGACATTCAGTACTTC. Translation: CASSFVSSHQLGLRDIQYF.

Regarding this clone: The sample holds other DNA sequences that translate to the same CDR3. The chain uses TRBV19 and TRBJ1-1, with unresolved D. Germline-derived CDR1 and CDR2 are LNHDA and SQIVND (reference sequence). Trimming removed 2 bases at V and 6 bases at J, with 10 bases between. The CDR3 is 13 amino acids. The CDR3 DNA sequence: TGTGCCAGTAGTATAACCGGTAAAGCTGAAGCTTTCTTT. Translation gives CASSITGKAEAFF.

This chain links TRBV19 with TRBJ2-3; 9 positions agree with TRBD2. CDR3 length equals 16 residues. Germline CDR1 LNHDA, CDR2 SQIVND (reference sequence). With 1 base clipped from V and 4 bases from J, the junction kept 6 bases outside the gene matches. In nucleotides, the CDR3 is TGTGCCAGTAGTATAGCTACTAGCGGGTTCGCAGATACGCAGTATTTT. Amino acids: CASSIATSGFADTQYF. The whole variable domain, remainder taken from reference TRBV19 and TRBJ2-3, is DGGITQSPKYLFRKEGQNVTLSCEQNLNHDAMYWYRQDPGQGLRLIYYSQIVNDFQKGDIAEGYSVSREKKESFPLTVTSAQKNPTAFYLCASSIATSGFADTQYFGPGTRLTVL.

The genes are TRBV21-1 and TRBJ1-3. TRBV21-1 corresponds to a pseudogene. CDR3 size: 19 residues. CDR3 loop: CASSKEFGGDSGSGNTIYF. The DNA of the CDR3 is TGTGCCAGCAGCAAAGAGTTTGGCGGGGATTCGGGCTCTGGAAACACCATATATTTT.

This clone has a single count. The V call is TRBV7-9, the J call TRBJ2-5, with a tentative D call TRBD1 (5 bases). Per germline, CDR1 SEHNR and CDR2 FQNEAQ (reference sequence). The CDR3 spans 14 residues. Between the trimmed V and J ends, which lost 1 base and 4 bases, there was a span of 10 bases. The chain's CDR3 is CASSLESGLETQYF. The CDR3 region has the DNA TGTGCCAGCAGCTTAGAATCAGGGTTAGAGACCCAGTACTTC.

This chain links TRBV5-6 with TRBJ2-7; unclear D gene. The germline V and J ends were trimmed by 2 bases and 4 bases, with 13 bases remaining between them. Germline V lookup: CDR1 SGHDT, CDR2 YYEEEE. The CDR3 is made up of 14 amino acids. CDR3 residues: CASSFVRNPYEQYF. CDR3 nucleotides: TGTGCCAGCAGCTTCGTCCGGAATCCGTACGAGCAGTACTTC.